In this sample, the clone carrying this T cell receptor (beta chain) turned up once. The antigen remains undetermined. The CDR3 runs to 11 residues. Per germline, CDR1 SQVTM and CDR2 ANQGSEA. J gave up 9 bases and V 5 bases, and 3 bases lay outside the gene matches. The data were taken from a study of shared clonotypes between healthy human individuals. Looking at the study overall: Per-donor plates numbered three CD4 naive, three CD4 memory, two CD8 naive and one CD8 memory. Study-level findings and limits: Richness estimates generally favored naive over memory subsets.

An assay was performed, and its level was deep. Clones were read by immunoSEQ multiplex PCR, and TCRdb kept only the in-frame ones, dropping some. This table holds some 740,000 clones, roughly 92% found once. Naive CD8 cells, CD45RO-negative and positively selected for CCR7, excluded terminally differentiated effector memory CD45RA+ cells. Nashville, Tennessee was home to all donors, each a Caucasian adult. Sequences were obtained from naive CD8+ T cells sorted from blood. The receptor's source is a man aged 25-40 years in good health. This chain links TRBV29-1 with TRBJ2-2; 7 nucleotides match TRBD1. CDR3 loop: CSVRQGRELFF. The CDR3 DNA reads as TGCAGCGTTAGACAGGGCAGGGAGCTGTTTTTT.